The clone carrying this TCR beta chain was recorded once. Its antigen is undetermined. This sample stems from a study of T cell responses to AZD1222 COVID-19 vaccine. About the study: Second doses that came at about 4 or about 12 weeks were put together.

Study-level findings and limits: Only a handful of AZD1222 recipients, more than 5 in all, had baseline seropositivity.

The table came from immunoSEQ multiplex PCR; TCRdb's copy has only in-frame clones and leaves some out. Of about 100,000 clones listed, 80% to 95% are singletons. This clonotype was sampled from an adult in good health. Specimen: peripheral blood, collected on day 0 of AZD1222 vaccination.

The CDR3 nucleotides read TGTGCCTGGAGTGGGGCAGAAGGAGAAAAACTGTTTTTT. It yields the protein CAWSGAEGEKLFF. The rearrangement uses TRBV30 and TRBJ1-4, with D uncertain. This CDR3 is built from 13 residues. Germline values: CDR1 GTSNPN, CDR2 SVGIG (reference sequence). V gave up 1 base and J gave up 8 bases, with 11 bases separating them.